This TCR beta chain comes out of a study of graft-versus-host responses after intestinal transplantation. The wider study: Induction with anti-thymocyte globulin, then tacrolimus and steroids for roughly three years, was given to all recipients.

This clone was picked up one time. The antigen remains undetermined. Unmatched junction bases numbered 5, after V lost 6 bases and J lost 1 base. The CDR3 loop spans 15 amino acids. Germline V CDR1 and CDR2: MGHDK, SYGVNS. Method: immunoSEQ multiplex PCR; TCRdb's copy keeps in-frame clones and lacks some. This table has tens of thousands of clones, around 90% appearing once. The V call is TRBV25-1, the J call TRBJ1-4, with TRBD1 identical over 7 bases. This receptor was obtained from a human donor who received an intestinal transplant. The sample in question was unstimulated CD8+ T cells sorted from spleen or lymph node cells, obtained before intestinal transplant. This CDR3 reads CASSEQGLTNEKLFF. The CDR3 nucleotides read TGTGCCAGCAGCGAACAGGGGTTAACTAATGAAAAACTGTTTTTT.